This TCR beta chain was captured by sequencing in a study of T cells in Graves' hyperthyroidism and ophthalmopathy. Germline V gives CDR1 SGHRS, CDR2 YFSETQ. V was clipped by 0 bases and J by 4 bases, with 11 bases between them. This CDR3 region has 14 residues. This clonotype was observed at least ten times. The CDR3 regions of TCR beta were amplified from RNA transcripts. HTBI primers were used for first-round RT-PCR of the TCR CDR3. TCRdb re-called the multiplex PCR reads through MiXCR, storing one row per CDR3 protein. The sample holds around 700,000 distinct CDR3 sequences, 18% seen once. Sequenced input: blood. The source is a woman between 45 and 60 years old with Graves' hyperthyroidism that later progressed to Graves' ophthalmopathy. The V and J genes are TRBV5-1 and TRBJ2-7, with D perhaps matching TRBD1 or TRBD2 (5 bases each). CDR3 residues: CASSLEGWGYEQYF. The CDR3 DNA sequence: TGCGCCAGCAGCTTGGAGGGCTGGGGGTACGAGCAGTACTTC.